Each of the 15 T cell receptor beta chains below was sequenced from the same sample in a study of shared clonotypes between healthy human individuals. Assay: immunoSEQ multiplex PCR; the TCRdb copy retains only in-frame clones and omits some. The data contain about 1.1 million clones, approximately 80% of them seen just once; the ten biggest clones take up about 0.52%. The sample was memory CD4+ T cells from PBMCs. This sample's subset: CD45RA-negative fraction. The receptor source for this set is a man in his late teens or twenties in good health. Some clones in this sample may be carry-over from other donors' samples.

The chain couples TRBV21-1 to TRBJ1-4; the DNA was not compared with TRBD1, the D call given in the table. TRBV21-1 is classified as a pseudogene. The CDR3 has 16 amino acids. The CDR3 region has the DNA TGTGCCAGCAGCCCCCGCAAACAGGCCTCTAATGAAAAACTGTTTTTT. Translation gives CASSPRKQASNEKLFF.

As regards this clone: A read error may account for a junction end that differs from germline. The gene calls are TRBV4-2 and TRBJ1-1; 10 nucleotides agree with TRBD1. The CDR3 has 16 amino acids. Germline CDR1 reads LGHNA; CDR2 reads YNFKEQ. The CDR3: CAGSQGDRGPVSEAFF. The CDR3 DNA follows: TGTGCCGGCAGCCAAGGAGACAGGGGGCCGGTCTCTGAAGCTTTCTTT.

The chain has TRBV2 and TRBJ2-7; no definite D call. The germline CDR1 and CDR2 sequences are SNHLY and FYNNEI. V dropped 7 bases and J dropped 4 bases, with 14 bases sitting between them. The CDR3 extends over 13 amino acids. The CDR3 sequence: CASKARPSYEQYF. The CDR3 DNA is TGTGCCAGCAAGGCAAGGCCCTCTTACGAGCAGTACTTC.

The V gene is TRBV28, the J gene TRBJ2-1; 11 bases are shared with TRBD1. With V trimmed by 6 bases and J by 7 bases, 23 bases remained unmatched. Germline CDR1 reads MDHEN; CDR2 reads SYDVKM. The CDR3 is 20 amino acids. The CDR3 DNA reads as TGTGCCAGCAGCTCCTTTACCAATCACCAGGGACAGGGGGATACGAATGAGCAGTTCTTC. It codes for CASSSFTNHQGQGDTNEQFF. The whole variable domain, remainder taken from reference TRBV28 and TRBJ2-1, is DVKVTQSSRYLVKRTGEKVFLECVQDMDHENMFWYRQDPGLGLRLIYFSYDVKMKEKGDIPEGYSVSREKKERFSLILESASTNQTSMYLCASSSFTNHQGQGDTNEQFFGPGTRLTVL.

The chain has TRBV5-4 and TRBJ2-1, with D hard to call. Trimming removed 10 bases from V and 3 bases from J, with 20 bases in between. The germline V gene encodes CDR1 SGHNT and CDR2 YYREEE (reference sequence). The CDR3 is 15 residues long. The CDR3 spells CAAQPEGSGYNEQFF. DNA of the CDR3: TGTGCCGCACAACCTGAAGGGTCCGGCTACAATGAGCAGTTCTTC.

CDR3: CASSPGPSGANVLTF. The CDR3 nucleotides are TGTGCCAGCAGTCCTGGGCCCTCTGGGGCCAACGTCCTGACTTTC. V and J are TRBV2 and TRBJ2-6; D remains ambiguous. Trimming took 5 bases from V and 0 from J, leaving 8 bases between them. Germline V lookup: CDR1 SNHLY, CDR2 FYNNEI. CDR3 length: 15 residues.

On this clone: The same CDR3 arises from other DNA sequences in this sample as well. V and J are TRBV7-8 and TRBJ2-5; D call uncertain. V lost 5 bases and J lost 2, with 6 bases in between. This CDR3 has 12 residues. Germline loops: CDR1 SGHVS, CDR2 FQNEAQ. CDR3: CASSRDQETQYF. The CDR3 DNA sequence: TGTGCCAGCAGCAGGGATCAAGAGACCCAGTACTTC.

The count of this clone is one. V gene TRBV11-2 combines with J gene TRBJ2-3, with 9 positions matching TRBD2. The length of the CDR3 is 18 residues. CDR1 and CDR2 (germline): SGHAT, FQNNGV. V shed 3 bases and J 4 bases; nucleotides not matched to a gene: 14. The CDR3 DNA sequence: TGTGCCAGCAGCTTTTACCCCGTGGTAGCGGGAGTAGCAGATACGCAGTATTTT. This translates into CASSFYPVVAGVADTQYF.

The chain has TRBV5-4 and TRBJ2-5; 8 bases map to TRBD1. Germline CDR1 and CDR2: SGHNT and YYREEE (reference sequence). Germline trimming cut 4 bases from V and 0 bases from J; bases unmatched to any gene: 5. The CDR3 is made up of 15 amino acids. The CDR3 DNA reads TGTGCCAGCAGCACACGGACAGGGTACCAAGAGACCCAGTACTTC. Its translation is CASSTRTGYQETQYF.

This clone was counted at least ten times. This sequence joins TRBV4-1 and TRBJ1-3; D ambiguous. The V gene's germline CDR1 is MGHRA and CDR2 YSYEKL. The CDR3 length is 13 residues. The V and J ends lost 4 bases and 8 bases respectively, with 12 bases between them. CDR3 bases: TGCGCCAGCAGCCGGCCCGGGAGGGACACCATATATTTT. It specifies CASSRPGRDTIYF.

The chain couples TRBV11-3 to TRBJ2-3; D possibly corresponds to TRBD2 (5 bases). The CDR3 spans 17 residues. Germline values: CDR1 SGHNT, CDR2 YENEEA. V was clipped by 5 bases and J by 2 bases, with 20 bases between them. The CDR3 spells CASSQTRLSEDTDTQYF. The CDR3 DNA follows: TGTGCCAGCAGCCAAACTCGGCTGTCGGAGGACACAGATACGCAGTATTTT.

This clone was observed a single time. V is TRBV30 and J is TRBJ2-2, with 7 bases matching TRBD1. V was clipped by 8 bases and J by 2 bases; unmatched bases: 8. The germline V gene has CDR1 GTSNPN and CDR2 SVGIG (reference sequence). There are 14 residues in the CDR3. CDR3 loop: CAAHRGPNTGELFF. The CDR3 bases are TGTGCCGCACACAGGGGACCTAACACCGGGGAGCTGTTTTTT.

The chain carries TRBV19 and TRBJ2-3; 8 bases match TRBD1. Trimming cost V 4 bases and J 0 bases; bases outside gene matches: 9. Germline assignment: CDR1 LNHDA and CDR2 SQIVND (reference sequence). This CDR3 is 17 amino acids long. The CDR3 spells CASSTRRDRWSTDTQYF. CDR3 DNA: TGTGCCAGTAGTACTCGCCGGGACAGGTGGAGCACAGATACGCAGTATTTT.

The J gene is TRBJ1-4, the V gene TRBV6-5; a weak D match, TRBD1 (5 bases). CDR3 length equals 13 residues. V dropped 6 bases and J dropped 7 bases, with 12 bases sitting between them. Germline V gene lookup returns CDR1 MNHEY and CDR2 SVGAGI. The CDR3 nucleotides are TGTGCCAGCAGGACCGGGGGGGGTGAAAAACTGTTTTTT. Translated, it gives CASRTGGGEKLFF.

About this clone itself: Other DNA sequences within the sample encode an identical CDR3. The chain employs TRBV7-9 and TRBJ1-4; weak D call: TRBD1 (5 bases). CDR1 SEHNR and CDR2 FQNEAQ come from the germline V gene (reference sequence). The CDR3 is made up of 14 amino acids. V was pared by 3 bases and J by 5 bases, with 10 bases between. CDR3 in DNA: TGTGCCAGCAGCTTCGGCAGGGAGAATGAAAAACTGTTTTTT. It encodes CASSFGRENEKLFF.